This T cell receptor (beta chain) was found in a study of T-cell reconstitution after alpha-beta-depleted transplantation in children. Study observations and caveats: At day 60, the high TCRbeta diversity found in some patients originated from recipient T cells and thymic progenitors that had survived. The authors attributed T-cell counts and diversity one year after transplant mostly to newly produced T cells. Expanded clones from the graft, numbering several hundred, reportedly supplied alpha-beta T cells about two months after transplant.

Molecular barcoding with unique molecular identifiers was used for the TCRbeta library. TCRdb re-derived calls from the PCR reads in MiXCR, one entry per CDR3 protein. The sample has hundreds of thousands of distinct CDR3 sequences, 10% to 15% seen once; the top ten hold about 2%. A note on this clonotype: Its specificity is not known.

The sample consisted of PBMCs, mostly from graft donor cells, taken 360 days after TCRalphabeta/CD19-depleted stem cell transplant. This TCR came from a male patient between 5 and 17 years old who had a stem cell transplant for acute myeloid leukemia, so the T cells may come from the graft donor.

CDR3 sequence reads: CASYSGRLHEQFF. In nucleotides, the CDR3 is TGTGCCTCGTATAGCGGGAGACTCCATGAGCAGTTCTTC. V is TRBV3-1 and J is TRBJ2-1; 9 bases agree with TRBD2. The CDR3 has 13 amino acids. Trimming cost V 11 bases and J 8 bases; bases outside gene matches: 10. Germline assignment: CDR1 LGHDT and CDR2 YNNKEL (reference sequence).